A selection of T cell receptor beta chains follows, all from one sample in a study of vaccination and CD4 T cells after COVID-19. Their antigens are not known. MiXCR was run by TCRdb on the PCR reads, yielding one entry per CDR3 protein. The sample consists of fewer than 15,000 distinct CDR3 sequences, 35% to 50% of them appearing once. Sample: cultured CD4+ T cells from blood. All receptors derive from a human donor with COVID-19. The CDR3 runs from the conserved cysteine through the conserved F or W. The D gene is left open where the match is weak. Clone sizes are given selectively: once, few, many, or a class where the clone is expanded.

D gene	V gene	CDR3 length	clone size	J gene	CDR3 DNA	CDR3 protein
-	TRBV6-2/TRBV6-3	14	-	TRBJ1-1	TGTGCCAGCAGTTACTCAAGCAAGGGAACTGAAGCTTTCTTT	CASSYSSKGTEAFF
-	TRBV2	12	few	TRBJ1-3	TGTGCCAGCAGGCAGGGTGCAAACACCATATATTTT	CASRQGANTIYF
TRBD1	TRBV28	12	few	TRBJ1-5	TGTGCCACCGACAGGGTCAATCAGCCCCAGCATTTT	CATDRVNQPQHF
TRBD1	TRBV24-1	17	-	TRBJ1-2	TGTGCCACCAGTGATGGGCCAAGGACAGGGAAGAATCATGGCCACACCTTC	CATSDGPRTGKNHGHTF
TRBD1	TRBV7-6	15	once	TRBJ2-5	TGTGCTAGCAGCCCACTTCCGGGACAGGGGGAGACCCAGTACTTC	CASSPLPGQGETQYF
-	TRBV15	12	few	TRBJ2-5	TGTGCCACCAGCAGAGATGTAGAGACCCAGTACTTC	CATSRDVETQYF
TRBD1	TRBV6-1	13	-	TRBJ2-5	TGTGCCAGCAGTCGACAGGGTCGGGAGACCCAGTACTTC	CASSRQGRETQYF
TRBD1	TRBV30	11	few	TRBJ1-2	TGTGCCTCTGACAGGGCGGAAGGCTACACCTTC	CASDRAEGYTF
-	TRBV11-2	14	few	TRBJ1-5	TGTGCCAGCGCGGGCGGGGGGGCAAATCAGCCCCAGCATTTT	CASAGGGANQPQHF
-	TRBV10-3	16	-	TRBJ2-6	TGTGCCATCAGTGACCCGACCAATTCTGGGGCCAACGTCCTGACTTTC	CAISDPTNSGANVLTF
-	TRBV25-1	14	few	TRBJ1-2	TGTGCCAGCAGTAGCGGACCCACGGGCTATGGCTACACCTTC	CASSSGPTGYGYTF
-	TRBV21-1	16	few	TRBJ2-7	TGTGCCAGCAGCGGCAACCGGGGGGGGAATTCCTACGAGCAGTACTTC	CASSGNRGGNSYEQYF
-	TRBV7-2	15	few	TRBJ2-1	TGTGCCAGCAGCTTACTCGAGGGGCGGGACAATGAGCAGTTCTTC	CASSLLEGRDNEQFF
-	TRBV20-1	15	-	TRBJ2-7	TGCAGTGCGCCCGACCCGACTTCGGGGACCTACGAGCAGTACTTC	CSAPDPTSGTYEQYF
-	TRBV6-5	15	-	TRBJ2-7	TGTGCCAGCAGTTATTCCCGGGCGGTAAACTACGAGCAGTACTTC	CASSYSRAVNYEQYF
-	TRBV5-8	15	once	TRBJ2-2	TGTGCCAGCAGCCCCCGGGGACGGAGCACCGGGGAGCTGTTTTTT	CASSPRGRSTGELFF
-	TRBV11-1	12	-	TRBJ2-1	TGTGCCAGCAGCTTATCCTCCCATGAGCAGTTCTTC	CASSLSSHEQFF
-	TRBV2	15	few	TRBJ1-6	TGTGCCAGCAGTGAAGCGCGGGGATTAGCTTCACCCCTCCACTTT	CASSEARGLASPLHF
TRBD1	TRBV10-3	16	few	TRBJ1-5	TGTGCCATCAGTGAGGGCGGGACAGGGGGTGGGCAGCCCCAGCATTTT	CAISEGGTGGGQPQHF
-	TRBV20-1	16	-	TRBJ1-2	TGCAGTGCTAGATCAAGACAGCAAGACTTAATATTTGGCTACACCTTC	CSARSRQQDLIFGYTF
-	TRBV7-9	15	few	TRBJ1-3	TGTGCCAGCAGCTTAGCAATGGGCTCTGGAAACACCATATATTTT	CASSLAMGSGNTIYF
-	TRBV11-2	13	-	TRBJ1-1	TGTGCCAGCAGCCTAGGGGTTAACACTGAAGCTTTCTTT	CASSLGVNTEAFF
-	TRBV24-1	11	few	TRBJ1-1	TGTGCCACCAGTGCGCAGGGTCGGGCTTTCTTT	CATSAQGRAFF
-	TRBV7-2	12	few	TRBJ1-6	TGTGCCAGCGGCAACCCAATCTCACCCCTCCACTTT	CASGNPISPLHF
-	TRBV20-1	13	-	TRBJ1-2	TGCAGTGCTAGAACGTCCGGCAACTATGGCTACACCTTC	CSARTSGNYGYTF
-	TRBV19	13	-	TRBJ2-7	TGTGCCAGTCGCCGGGACGGAACCTACGAGCAGTACTTC	CASRRDGTYEQYF
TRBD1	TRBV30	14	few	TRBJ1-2	TGTGCCTGGAGGGACAGGGGGCGTCTTGGTGGCTACACCTTC	CAWRDRGRLGGYTF
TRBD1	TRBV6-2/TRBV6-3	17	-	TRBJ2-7	TGTGCCAGCAGTTACTCGAAAGGGACAGGGAGCTACTACGAGCAGTACTTC	CASSYSKGTGSYYEQYF
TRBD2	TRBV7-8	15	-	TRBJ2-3	TGTGCCAGCAGCTTAGCGCTCGGGGGGGCAGATACGCAGTATTTT	CASSLALGGADTQYF
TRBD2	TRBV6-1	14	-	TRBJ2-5	TGTGCCAGCACCCAGGCCCGGGGGGGCGAGACCCAGTACTTC	CASTQARGGETQYF
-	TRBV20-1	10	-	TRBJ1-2	TGCAGTGCCCCTGGTTATGGCTACACCTTC	CSAPGYGYTF
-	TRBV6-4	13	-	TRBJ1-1	TGTGCCAGCAGTCTCCAGGGTAACACTGAAGCTTTCTTT	CASSLQGNTEAFF
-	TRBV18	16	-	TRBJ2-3	TGTGCCAGCTCAGGCTCATCCCGGGGGAGCACAGATACGCAGTATTTT	CASSGSSRGSTDTQYF
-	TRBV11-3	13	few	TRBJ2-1	TGTGCCAGCGGGGGGGCGCCCTACAATGAGCAGTTCTTC	CASGGAPYNEQFF
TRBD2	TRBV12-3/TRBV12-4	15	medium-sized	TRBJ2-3	TGTGCCAGCAGAGAACTAGCGGGGGGGCCCGATACGCAGTATTTT	CASRELAGGPDTQYF
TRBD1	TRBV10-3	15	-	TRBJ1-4	TGTGCCATCAGTGAGTACGACAGGGGCAATGAAAAACTGTTTTTT	CAISEYDRGNEKLFF
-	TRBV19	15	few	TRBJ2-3	TGTGCCAGTAGTTCTACTCGATCTAGCACAGATACGCAGTATTTT	CASSSTRSSTDTQYF
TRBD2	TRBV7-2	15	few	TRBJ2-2	TGTGCCAGCAGACTAGCGGGAGCGAACACCGGGGAGCTGTTTTTT	CASRLAGANTGELFF
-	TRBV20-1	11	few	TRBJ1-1	TGCAGTGCTACAGTTCGCGCTGAAGCTTTCTTT	CSATVRAEAFF
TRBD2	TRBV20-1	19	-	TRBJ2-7	TGCAGTGCTAGTGATCCCAGGGCGGGGGGTCGAAGGGGATCCTACGAGCAGTACTTC	CSASDPRAGGRRGSYEQYF